The rows below give T cell receptor beta chains drawn from one sample of a study of blood T cell repertoires in COVID-19. Method: immunoSEQ multiplex PCR; TCRdb's copy keeps in-frame clones and lacks some. Of around 170,000 clones listed, 88% are singletons. Input material: PBMCs or T cells enriched from blood (not recorded which). These receptors were taken from a woman aged 18-29 years who had recovered from COVID-19. The CDR3 runs from the conserved cysteine through the conserved F or W. D genes are given only for firm matches. Clone size is not always given. Where it is, it says once, few, many or a class for expanded clones.

j_call d_call clone_size v_call cdr3_nt cdr3_aa
TRBJ1-1 TRBD1 once TRBV5-1 TGCGCCAGCAGCCCAGGACAGGGTGAAGCTTTCTTT CASSPGQGEAFF
TRBJ1-2 TRBD1 - TRBV6-5 TGTGCCAGCAGTTACGGGACAGGGCTCTATGGCTACACCTTC CASSYGTGLYGYTF
TRBJ1-3 - once TRBV11-3 TGTGCCAGCAGCTTAGGGGGCTACTCTGGAAACACCATATATTTT CASSLGGYSGNTIYF
TRBJ1-5 TRBD1 - TRBV2 TGTGCCAGCAGTAAGGCCGGGACAGGGTTTCAGCCCCAGCATTTT CASSKAGTGFQPQHF
TRBJ1-5 - - TRBV27 TGTGCCAGCAGTTTATACGGACAGAATAGCAATCAGCCCCAGCATTTT CASSLYGQNSNQPQHF
TRBJ1-6 - - TRBV15 TGTGCCACCAGCGGAGACAATACCGAGGGGGTCAGTTCACCCCTCCACTTT CATSGDNTEGVSSPLHF
TRBJ2-2 - - TRBV7-3 TGTGCCAGCAGCTTAATTTCCTTTTCCACCGGGGAGTTGTTTTTT CASSLISFSTGELFF
TRBJ1-1 TRBD1 - TRBV19 TGTGCCAGTAGCCCCCCGGGACAGGGTTTAATTGAAGCTTTCTTT CASSPPGQGLIEAFF
TRBJ1-1 - - TRBV19 TGTGCCAGCGACCCCGGGAGGGGCACTGAAGCTTTCTTT CASDPGRGTEAFF
TRBJ2-1 TRBD2 - TRBV7-9 TGTGCCAGCAGCTCCGGGACTAGCGGGAGTTACAATGAGCAGTTCTTC CASSSGTSGSYNEQFF
TRBJ2-7 TRBD1 few TRBV11-3 TGTGCCAGCAGCCCACCGATCGGACAGGATGGGGCCTACGAGCAGTACTTC CASSPPIGQDGAYEQYF
TRBJ1-2 - - TRBV20-1 TGCAGTGCTAGTGAGCGGCCCAACTATGGCTACACCTTC CSASERPNYGYTF
TRBJ1-5 TRBD1 - TRBV19 TGTGCCAGTAGTATGGGGACAGGGCACCGAATTCAGCCCCAGCATTTT CASSMGTGHRIQPQHF
TRBJ1-4 TRBD1 - TRBV6-2/TRBV6-3 TGTGCCAGCAGTTACTGGGACAGGGTCAATGAAAAACTGTTTTTT CASSYWDRVNEKLFF
TRBJ1-5 - - TRBV12-3/TRBV12-4 TGTGCCAGCAGTTTATATAGTCAGCCCCAGCATTTT CASSLYSQPQHF
TRBJ1-5 TRBD1 - TRBV28 TGTGCCAGCAGGACCCCACAGGGGACGGGTTATGGTCAGCCCCAGCATTTT CASRTPQGTGYGQPQHF
TRBJ2-7 - - TRBV12-3/TRBV12-4 TGTGCCAGCAGTTTTACGCGGTACGAGCAGTACTTC CASSFTRYEQYF
TRBJ2-1 TRBD2 - TRBV6-5 TGTGCCAGCAGACGAGCGGGAGCCCACAATGAGCAGTTCTTC CASRRAGAHNEQFF
TRBJ1-2 TRBD1 - TRBV2 TGTGCCAGCAGTGAACGGCAGGGGGCAAACTATGGCTACACCTTC CASSERQGANYGYTF
TRBJ2-2 TRBD2 - TRBV9 TGTGCCAGCAGACCGACTAGCGGGAGTAGTGCCGGGGAGCTGTTTTTT CASRPTSGSSAGELFF
TRBJ1-3 - once TRBV4-2 TGTGCCAGCAGCCAAGATCTTGAGGTCACCATATATTTT CASSQDLEVTIYF
TRBJ2-2 - - TRBV6-1 TGTGCCAGCAGTGAATCTGGCTGGGAGCTGTTTTTT CASSESGWELFF
TRBJ2-1 TRBD2 - TRBV11-2 TGTGCCAGCAGCTTAGCCCTAGCGGGGGCAGACAATGAGCAGTTCTTC CASSLALAGADNEQFF
TRBJ2-7 - - TRBV28 TGTGCCAGCAGTGAGGGAGTAGTATACGAGCAGTACTTC CASSEGVVYEQYF
TRBJ1-5 - - TRBV12-3/TRBV12-4 TGTGCCACTCGACGGGGGGGACCCCAGCATTTT CATRRGGPQHF
TRBJ2-1 - once TRBV20-1 TGCAGTGCTAGTAGCCACCCAACCTACAATGAGCAGTTCTTC CSASSHPTYNEQFF
TRBJ2-1 - few TRBV20-1 TGCTCTATGACTGCTGAGCAGTTCTTC CSMTAEQFF
TRBJ1-5 - - TRBV2 TGTGCCAGCAGTGAAGCGCTTGGCAGTCCTAGCAATCAGCCCCAGCATTTT CASSEALGSPSNQPQHF
TRBJ2-7 - - TRBV28 TGTGCCAGCAGTTTTCGGCAGGGGGGTGGCGAGCAGTACTTC CASSFRQGGGEQYF
TRBJ1-6 - - TRBV6-5 TGTGCCAGCGGCCAGGGTTCCTATAATTCACCCCTCCACTTT CASGQGSYNSPLHF
TRBJ1-1 TRBD1 - TRBV27 TGTGCCAGCAGTACCCGGACAGGGTGGAGCACTGAAGCTTTCTTT CASSTRTGWSTEAFF